The 6 T cell receptor beta chains reported below all come from one sample, sequenced in a study of OX40 agonist ivuxolimab in advanced cancers. Here immunoSEQ multiplex PCR was the method, and the copy in TCRdb shows in-frame clones only, minus some. This table holds some 80,000 clones, roughly 84% found once. This specimen consisted of CD4+ or CD8+ T cells sorted from blood, obtained in a trial of the OX40 agonist ivuxolimab. The receptors originated from an adult with an advanced solid tumor such as melanoma, head and neck, liver or kidney cancer.

CDR3 sequence: CASSLTGQAYEQYF. CDR3 nucleotide sequence: TGTGCCAGCAGCCTCACGGGACAGGCCTACGAGCAGTACTTC. This rearrangement joins TRBV5-4 to TRBJ2-7, with 8 bases that match TRBD1. Unmatched junction bases numbered 5, after V lost 4 bases and J lost 2 bases. CDR3 length: 14 amino acids. CDR1 SGHNT and CDR2 YYREEE come from the germline V gene (reference sequence). Full variable domain (outside the CDR3, taken from reference TRBV5-4 and TRBJ2-7): ETGVTQSPTHLIKTRGQQVTLRCSSQSGHNTVSWYQQALGQGPQFIFQYYREEENGRGNFPPRFSGLQFPNYSSELNVNALELDDSALYLCASSLTGQAYEQYFGPGTRLTVT.

V usage is TRBV25-1 and J usage is TRBJ2-5; D might be TRBD1 or TRBD2, each matching 5 bases. The ends were cut back, 4 bases at V and 3 bases at J, with 15 bases in the middle. The CDR3 runs to 15 residues. Germline V gives CDR1 MGHDK, CDR2 SYGVNS. The CDR3 sequence: CASSALRDLEETQYF. The CDR3 coding sequence is TGTGCCAGCAGTGCTCTCCGGGACCTCGAAGAGACCCAGTACTTC.

This rearrangement joins TRBV9 to TRBJ1-4; maybe TRBD1 (5 bases). Trimming left V 8 bases short and J 2 bases short, with 16 bases between. From germline, CDR1 is SGDLS and CDR2 YYNGEE. This CDR3 comprises 15 residues. This CDR3 is CARSRDALTNEKLFF. The CDR3 coding sequence is TGTGCCAGGAGCAGGGACGCCCTCACTAATGAAAAACTGTTTTTT.

The CDR3 loop is CATSSGWADMNTEAFF. In DNA form, the CDR3 reads TGTGCCACCAGCAGCGGTTGGGCAGATATGAACACTGAAGCTTTCTTT. V and J are TRBV15 and TRBJ1-1; D uncertain. V was pared by 3 bases and J by 0 bases, with 14 bases between. The CDR3 runs 16 residues. From germline, CDR1 is LNHNV and CDR2 YYDKDF (reference sequence).

The chain employs TRBV10-2 and TRBJ1-6; 8 bases agree with TRBD1. V shed 5 bases, J shed 9 bases, and the junction held 12 bases outside the gene matches. The CDR3 sequence is 16 residues long. Germline V gene data show CDR1 as WSHSY and CDR2 as SAAADI. The CDR3 nucleotides are TGCGCCAGCAGTCCCGCGACAGGGGTGGGAATTTCACCCCTCCACTTT. Protein: CASSPATGVGISPLHF.

The chain is built from TRBV5-6 and TRBJ1-5; 7 nucleotides match TRBD1. This CDR3 has 16 residues. V shed 4 bases and J 0 bases; nucleotides not matched to a gene: 7. Looked up from germline, CDR1 is SGHDT and CDR2 is YYEEEE. In nucleotides, the CDR3 is TGTGCCAGCAGCCGAGGGGGCCGGCTTAGCAATCAGCCCCAGCATTTT. Amino acids: CASSRGGRLSNQPQHF.